These 26 T cell receptor beta chains share one sample of origin, sequenced in a study of blood T cell repertoires in COVID-19. TCRdb's table, derived via immunoSEQ multiplex PCR, lists solely in-frame clones and lacks some. The sample consists of around 200,000 clones, roughly nine tenths of them appearing once. The source material was peripheral blood. The receptors stem from a woman aged 60-75 years with COVID-19, enrolled during active disease.

The V call is TRBV5-1, the J call TRBJ2-2; D might be TRBD2 (5 bases). Trimming removed 0 bases from V and 5 bases from J, with 23 bases in between. The germline V gene has CDR1 SGHRS and CDR2 YFSETQ. The CDR3 runs to 19 residues. The CDR3 sequence is CASSLAFFELRRKTGELFF. The CDR3 DNA sequence: TGCGCCAGCAGCTTGGCCTTTTTTGAATTGAGGAGGAAAACCGGGGAGCTGTTTTTT.

This sequence joins TRBV5-1 and TRBJ2-3; TRBD2 matches at 10 bases. J was trimmed by 2 bases and V by 0 bases; bases with no gene match: 6. CDR3 length: 17 residues. Germline values: CDR1 SGHRS, CDR2 YFSETQ. CDR3 amino acids: CASSLGASGSPTDTQYF. The CDR3 region has the DNA TGCGCCAGCAGCTTGGGGGCTAGCGGGAGCCCCACAGATACGCAGTATTTT.

Only a few counts were recorded for this clone. The rearrangement uses TRBV24-1 and TRBJ2-2, with a weak D call TRBD1 (6 bases). Germline V gives CDR1 KGHDR, CDR2 SFDVKD. The CDR3 length is 16 residues. Trimming took 0 bases from V and 8 from J, leaving 15 bases between them. The CDR3 DNA is TGTGCCACCAGTGATTTGACGGGACACCTGTCGGGGGAGCTGTTTTTT. Amino acids: CATSDLTGHLSGELFF.

The chain is built from TRBV5-1 and TRBJ2-7; a possible D gene is TRBD2 (6 bases). CDR3 length equals 16 residues. V lost 4 bases and J lost 4, with 21 bases in between. CDR1 is SGHRS and CDR2 is YFSETQ in the germline V gene. CDR3 DNA sequence: TGCGCCAGCAGCCCCCACCTAGATGGAGGGCCTTACGAGCAGTACTTC. Its protein is CASSPHLDGGPYEQYF.

The V call is TRBV11-1, the J call TRBJ1-4, with TRBD1 matching over 9 bases. CDR1 and CDR2 from the germline V gene are SGHAT and FQDESV (reference sequence). The J segment lost 3 bases and the V segment lost 4 bases, leaving 6 bases of the junction unmatched. The CDR3 sequence is 16 residues long. The CDR3 spells CASSSPRTGANEKLFF. The CDR3 region has the DNA TGTGCCAGCAGCTCCCCTCGGACAGGGGCTAATGAAAAACTGTTTTTT.

This rearrangement joins TRBV19 to TRBJ2-7; 9 positions match TRBD1. Losses at the gene ends were 3 bases for V and 2 bases for J; bases not matched to a gene: 8. The CDR3 covers 16 residues. Germline V lookup: CDR1 LNHDA, CDR2 SQIVND (reference sequence). CDR3 protein: CASSISPTGGTYEQYF. In nucleotides, the CDR3 is TGTGCCAGTAGTATCTCACCGACAGGGGGTACCTACGAGCAGTACTTC.

V is TRBV28 and J is TRBJ1-6, with 9 bases aligning to TRBD1. This CDR3 spans 16 amino acids. The germline gives CDR1 MDHEN, CDR2 SYDVKM. The V gene end was trimmed by 7 bases and the J gene end by 7 bases; junction bases not matched to a gene: 11. CDR3 DNA sequence: TGTGCCAGCATCAACCTGCCGGGACAGGGAAATTCACCCCTCCACTTT. Translating gives CASINLPGQGNSPLHF. The full variable domain, with the rest looked up from reference TRBV28 and TRBJ1-6, is DVKVTQSSRYLVKRTGEKVFLECVQDMDHENMFWYRQDPGLGLRLIYFSYDVKMKEKGDIPEGYSVSREKKERFSLILESASTNQTSMYLCASINLPGQGNSPLHFGNGTRLTVT.

The chain is built from TRBV7-2 and TRBJ1-2; 8 nucleotides match TRBD1. Germline CDR1 SGHTA, CDR2 FQGNSA. The V segment lost 5 bases and the J segment 8 bases; nucleotides outside the gene matches: 10. This CDR3 contains 14 residues. The DNA for the CDR3 is TGTGCCAGCAGCGCTGACAGGGGCTCTGAGGGCTACACCTTC. It codes for CASSADRGSEGYTF.

V and J are TRBV28 and TRBJ2-7; 11 bases align to TRBD1. From germline, CDR1 is MDHEN and CDR2 SYDVKM. V gave up 2 bases and J gave up 5 bases; unmatched junction bases: 8. The CDR3 contains 16 residues. CDR3 sequence reads: CASSLTGQGALDEQYF. DNA for the CDR3: TGTGCCAGCAGTTTAACAGGACAGGGGGCTCTCGACGAGCAGTACTTC.

J is TRBJ2-7 and V is TRBV9, with TRBD2 matching 9 bases. Germline assignment: CDR1 SGDLS and CDR2 YYNGEE. The CDR3 runs to 16 residues. J lost 4 bases, V lost 4 bases, and 12 bases had no gene match. The CDR3 protein is CASSPGGVAGVYEQYF. As DNA, the CDR3 is TGTGCCAGCAGCCCTGGGGGAGTAGCGGGAGTATACGAGCAGTACTTC.

This sequence joins TRBV28 and TRBJ1-5, with D perhaps matching TRBD1 (5 bases). CDR3 length: 14 amino acids. Germline loops: CDR1 MDHEN, CDR2 SYDVKM. The V gene lost 4 bases and the J gene lost 4 bases, with 11 bases spanning the gap. The CDR3 nucleotides read TGTGCCAGCAGTTCTTACCAGGGAAATCAGCCCCAGCATTTT. Protein sequence: CASSSYQGNQPQHF.

The chain has TRBV20-1 and TRBJ2-7; no clear D gene. V was trimmed by 5 bases and J by 4 bases, leaving 9 bases between them. The CDR3 covers 11 residues. The germline V gene has CDR1 DFQATT and CDR2 SNEGSKA (reference sequence). The CDR3: CSALQKYEQYF. CDR3 sequence (DNA): TGCAGTGCTCTACAGAAATACGAGCAGTACTTC.

The chain uses TRBV6-6 and TRBJ1-1; TRBD1 matches at 9 bases. Trimming cost V 0 bases and J 5 bases; bases outside gene matches: 4. Germline V gene data show CDR1 as MNHNY and CDR2 as SVGAGI (reference sequence). The CDR3 contains 15 residues. The CDR3 region is CASSYSPQGATEAFF. CDR3 nucleotide sequence: TGTGCCAGCAGTTACTCGCCACAGGGGGCGACTGAAGCTTTCTTT.

V gene TRBV18 combines with J gene TRBJ1-3; 7 bases align to TRBD1. Trimming took 6 bases from V and 0 from J; bases not matched to a gene: 11. The CDR3 runs 17 residues. In germline, CDR1 is KGHSH, CDR2 LQKENI. CDR3 protein: CASSYSRTGLSGNTIYF. CDR3 sequence (DNA): TGTGCCAGCTCCTACTCTAGGACAGGCCTCTCTGGAAACACCATATATTTT.

V gene TRBV24-1 combines with J gene TRBJ2-7; TRBD2 matches at 9 bases. Trimming cost V 5 bases and J 6 bases; bases outside gene matches: 4. Germline V gives CDR1 KGHDR, CDR2 SFDVKD. CDR3 length equals 13 residues. This chain's CDR3 is CATSVRAGGEQYF. In DNA form, the CDR3 reads TGTGCCACCAGTGTCCGAGCGGGAGGCGAGCAGTACTTC.

The V and J genes are TRBV30 and TRBJ2-5; 11 nucleotides agree with TRBD2. Germline V gene lookup returns CDR1 GTSNPN and CDR2 SVGIG (reference sequence). There are 17 residues in the CDR3. V gave up 2 bases and J gave up 3 bases; unmatched junction bases: 11. The CDR3 region has the DNA TGTGCCTGGAGTCAACTAGCGGGAGCCGCTTATGAAGAGACCCAGTACTTC. This encodes CAWSQLAGAAYEETQYF.

This clone was seen only a few times. The chain links TRBV25-1 to TRBJ1-2, with D tentatively TRBD1 (6 bases). Trimming left V 4 bases short and J 6 bases short, with 12 bases between. This CDR3 contains 13 residues. Germline V CDR1 and CDR2: MGHDK, SYGVNS. CDR3: CASSVNREHGYTF. In nucleotides, the CDR3 is TGTGCCAGCAGTGTGAACAGGGAGCATGGCTACACCTTC.

The V call is TRBV14, the J call TRBJ1-2, with D uncertain. The V and J ends lost 0 bases and 8 bases respectively, with 10 bases between them. CDR1 and CDR2 from the germline V gene are SGHDN and FVKESK. The CDR3 is 13 residues long. The CDR3 nucleotides are TGTGCCAGCAGCCAAGACATTTTCTACGGCTACACCTTC. It specifies CASSQDIFYGYTF.

The V and J genes are TRBV4-3 and TRBJ1-6; D remains ambiguous. Trimming stripped 0 bases from V and 7 bases from J, with 7 bases between. Germline CDR1 LGHNA, CDR2 YSLEER. The CDR3 extends over 14 amino acids. The chain's CDR3 is CASSQDSPNSPLHF. CDR3 DNA sequence: TGCGCCAGCAGCCAAGACTCCCCCAATTCACCCCTCCACTTT.

This sequence joins TRBV7-9 and TRBJ2-7; D might be TRBD2 (6 bases). The germline gives CDR1 SEHNR, CDR2 FQNEAQ (reference sequence). Trimming took 6 bases from V and 5 from J, leaving 20 bases between them. This CDR3 region has 15 residues. The CDR3 bases are TGTGCCAGCAGGTTCCCTGGGGACTCTAGCGACGAGCAGTACTTC. This gives the protein CASRFPGDSSDEQYF.

V usage is TRBV10-1 and J usage is TRBJ2-7, with 14 bases that match TRBD2. The CDR3 is 16 amino acids. The germline V gene encodes CDR1 WNHNN and CDR2 SYGVQD (reference sequence). Trimming at V came to 6 bases and at J to 3 bases, leaving 7 bases not matched to a gene. The CDR3 region has the DNA TGCGCCAGCAGCGTGCGGACTAGCGGGAGGCGCTACGAGCAGTACTTC. Its translation is CASSVRTSGRRYEQYF.

This clone has only a few counts. The chain uses TRBV19 and TRBJ2-7, with a weak D call TRBD2 (6 bases). Looked up from germline, CDR1 is LNHDA and CDR2 is SQIVND (reference sequence). V gave up 3 bases and J gave up 3 bases, with 15 bases separating them. CDR3 length: 15 amino acids. This CDR3 reads CASSMGGAGSYEQYF. In DNA form, the CDR3 reads TGTGCCAGTAGTATGGGCGGGGCAGGGAGCTACGAGCAGTACTTC.

The chain uses TRBV24-1 and TRBJ2-3; no definite D call. This CDR3 comprises 16 residues. CDR1 is KGHDR and CDR2 is SFDVKD in the germline V gene. Trimming stripped 0 bases from V and 0 bases from J, with 9 bases between. DNA of the CDR3: TGTGCCACCAGTGATTTGGAGTTTGCTAGCACAGATACGCAGTATTTT. Its translation is CATSDLEFASTDTQYF.

The chain joins TRBV7-8 to TRBJ1-1; D unresolved. The CDR3 has 14 residues. CDR1 is SGHVS and CDR2 is FQNEAQ in the germline V gene. Between the trimmed V and J ends, which lost 2 bases and 3 bases, there was a span of 10 bases. The CDR3 DNA is TGTGCCAGCAGCTTAATTTACGCAGACACTGAAGCTTTCTTT. It specifies CASSLIYADTEAFF.

CDR3 residues: CASSVARGTGEQYF. CDR3 coding DNA: TGTGCCAGCAGCGTAGCGCGCGGGACGGGCGAGCAGTACTTC. The J gene is TRBJ2-7, the V gene TRBV9; weak D call: TRBD2 (6 bases). This CDR3 contains 14 residues. Between the trimmed V and J ends, which lost 0 bases and 6 bases, there was a span of 13 bases. Looked up from germline, CDR1 is SGDLS and CDR2 is YYNGEE.

The J gene is TRBJ2-7, the V gene TRBV27, with D tentatively TRBD2 (6 bases). Per germline, CDR1 MNHEY and CDR2 SMNVEV (reference sequence). Trimming stripped 3 bases from V and 5 bases from J, with 20 bases between. This CDR3 comprises 16 residues. CDR3 residues: CASSLFRGQGLHEQYF. The CDR3 DNA follows: TGTGCCAGCAGTTTGTTTAGGGGTCAGGGACTCCACGAGCAGTACTTC.